Given below is one T cell receptor beta chain in context. Its antigen has not been determined. No much larger clone is present one base from it, and per-base qualities are unavailable. Trimmed from V: 5 bases; trimmed from J: 7 bases; junction bases lacking a gene match: 4. Including cysteine and phenylalanine, the CDR3 has 13 amino acids. Only the CDR3 DNA stays, 39 bases, in frame from base 1. The data were taken from a study of T cells in Graves' hyperthyroidism and ophthalmopathy (dated by TCRdb to about 2019). For context, the study as a whole: A discovery cohort of about 100 patients, approximately 44 with Graves' ophthalmopathy and approximately 57 with stable Graves' hyperthyroidism, was used to find distinguishing TCR V-J signatures. TCR Vbeta CDR3 sequencing of some 140 peripheral blood samples (roughly 41 ophthalmopathy, 75 to 80 hyperthyroidism and 17 progressor patients) is reported in the paper. The approximately 95 discovery patients were divided at random into training and test sets in a 7:3 ratio. Following sampling, methimazole starting at 30 mg daily was given to hyperthyroidism patients, and high-dose intravenous methylprednisolone was given to ophthalmopathy patients. In about 6 Graves' hyperthyroidism patients, the study also compared T-cell repertoires from thyroid tissue with T-cell repertoires from blood. An independent validation cohort of under 20 hyperthyroidism patients and 17 patients who later progressed to ophthalmopathy tested prospective prediction of ophthalmopathy.

The TCR beta CDR3 regions were amplified from RNA transcripts. For the first round of RT-PCR on the TCR CDR3, the HTBI primer set was used together with the Qiagen OneStep RT-PCR kit. The libraries were constructed in a second round of multiplex PCR and then size-selected and purified. Libraries were sequenced paired-end with 100 bp reads on an Illumina HiSeq2000. On the study's bioinformatics: SOAPnuke was used to process the raw data, removing reads that contained adapters or uncalled bases, had a mean Phred below 15, or lacked an exact match to the constant primer or identifier. High-quality paired reads were merged using COPE v1.2.5, and each unique nucleotide sequence was defined as a clonotype. MiTCR v1.1 was used to align clonotypes to the IMGT TRBV, TRBD and TRBJ reference segments. Only V-J combinations with frequency above 0.0001, covering roughly 99% of repertoires, were analysed. A TCS score was defined as the ratio between F50 (clonal expansion) and ExV (chaos), using BLOSUM62-based TCRdist between CDR3 peptides within each V-J. Welch's t-statistics and random forest reduced just over 500 V-J features to about 12, which were used in a naive Bayes classifier (R e1071). The similarity between thyroid and blood repertoires was quantified using the Morisita-Horn index. TCRdb cleaned the public reads at Q25 with fastp, built clones with MiXCR and kept in-frame beta chains. One record per CDR3 amino acid sequence lists the most common genes and DNA. TCRdb's processing, not the authors' own work, is the source of the V and J calls. A total of 650,000 to 800,000 distinct CDR3 sequences appear in this sample, about 45% of them only once. The top ten clonotypes cover about 7.7% of the sample.

Any patient with an uncontrolled infection, another autoimmune disease, pregnancy or lactation was excluded. Diagnoses were established on the basis of clinical symptoms, serum thyroxine and TRAb, thyroid ultrasound, and orbital computed tomography. Total RNA was extracted with Trizol reagent, and quality was checked on an Agilent 2100 Bioanalyzer. What the authors observed across the whole study: A model built on a 13 V-J signature distinguished ophthalmopathy from stable hyperthyroidism, reaching 87.88% sensitivity and around 81% specificity in cross-validation and 80%/75% in testing. In validation, progression to ophthalmopathy was predicted by the model with more than 65% sensitivity and 72.22% specificity, a median of roughly 6 months before onset. Most expanded thyroid clonotypes (frequency above 0.001) were also found in blood, which suggests that blood repertoires may mirror thyroid immune responses. No statistical method was used to set the sample size in advance, and investigators knew the group allocation.

What was sequenced was peripheral blood or thyroid tissue (not recorded which). The sequence was collected from an adult man with Graves' disease, either hyperthyroidism or ophthalmopathy (not recorded which). The chain employs TRBV12-3 or TRBV12-4 and TRBJ2-2; 7 nucleotides in the junction match TRBD1. The nucleotide sequence is TGTGCCAGCAGTCCGGGGACAGTCGGGGAGCTGTTTTTT. Translation gives CASSPGTVGELFF.